This section outlines one TCR beta chain sequence together with its context. No antigen is known for it. Primers: 60 Vbeta forward and 13 Jbeta reverse. Profiling relied on immunoSEQ multiplex PCR, and the TCRdb table lists in-frame clones only, not all of them. Its listing shows around 100,000 clones. Between the trimmed V and J ends, which lost 1 base and 2 bases, there was a span of 13 bases. The CDR3 totals 16 residues. Germline assignment: CDR1 SGHTA and CDR2 FQGNSA. The sample belongs to a study of cytomegalovirus exposure and HLA in healthy donors. Overall study results and limits: A link between a missense DCLRE1C variant and TCR beta V- and J-gene trimming emerged from a later analysis. Later, TCR association rates were found to vary by HLA locus, highest for DRB1 and lowest for HLA-C.

The source material was PBMCs. V gene TRBV7-2 combines with J gene TRBJ2-3; TRBD2 might be the D (5 bases). This sequence originates from a man in his thirties or forties in good health and CMV-seronegative. The CDR3 coding sequence is TGTGCCAGCAGCTTAGTTGGGCTAGCAGCCACAGATACGCAGTATTTT. This codes for CASSLVGLAATDTQYF.